The clone carrying this T cell receptor (beta chain) occurred once. Its antigen is undetermined. The entry originates in a study of cytomegalovirus exposure and HLA in healthy donors. Background on the study: There were just under 400 genotyped donors. Of these, 81% fell in the genetic ancestry cluster associated with self-reported Caucasian donors.

General study points: Cytomegalovirus status was reportedly diagnosed by the classifier with high specificity and sensitivity.

In germline, CDR1 is SGDLS, CDR2 YYNGEE. The CDR3 contains 14 residues. V gave up 3 bases and J gave up 7 bases; unmatched junction bases: 3. Primers: 60 Vbeta forward and 13 Jbeta reverse. Sequencing used immunoSEQ multiplex PCR; TCRdb keeps in-frame clones, though not all of them. Of 130,000 to 150,000 clones listed, 79% were seen once; the top ten hold around 6.7%. The TCR sequence derives from a woman between 40 and 50 years old in good health and CMV-seropositive. Material: PBMCs. The gene calls are TRBV9 and TRBJ1-6, with 8 bases aligning to TRBD1. CDR3 sequence: CASSGQGFNSPLHF. CDR3 nucleotides: TGTGCCAGCAGCGGACAGGGGTTCAATTCACCCCTCCACTTT.